This T cell receptor beta chain was recorded in a study of OX40 agonist ivuxolimab in advanced cancers. Turning to the study itself: An agonistic anti-OX40 (CD134) antibody, ivuxolimab, was used to treat the patients. Study results and limitations: Researchers did not establish what antigens the expanded peripheral T cells target. More expanded clones were seen, on average, in CD8+ T cells than in CD4+. Some patients who did not respond also had low normalized T-cell clonal expansion.

The CDR3 totals 13 residues. Germline V gives CDR1 LGHNA, CDR2 YSLEER. Trimming left V 4 bases short and J 2 bases short, with 9 bases between. The protocol was immunoSEQ multiplex PCR, while the TCRdb copy is restricted to in-frame clones and leaves out a portion. The sample has around 140,000 clones; about nine tenths are singletons. Concerning this clone: Its cognate antigen is unknown.

J is TRBJ2-7 and V is TRBV4-3, with D possibly being TRBD1 (6 bases). This sample comprised CD4+ or CD8+ T cells sorted from blood, obtained in a trial of the OX40 agonist ivuxolimab. The sequence derives from an adult with an advanced solid tumor such as melanoma, head and neck, liver or kidney cancer. This chain's CDR3 is CASSPGTPYEQYF. In DNA, the CDR3 is TGCGCCAGCAGCCCTGGGACACCCTACGAGCAGTACTTC.